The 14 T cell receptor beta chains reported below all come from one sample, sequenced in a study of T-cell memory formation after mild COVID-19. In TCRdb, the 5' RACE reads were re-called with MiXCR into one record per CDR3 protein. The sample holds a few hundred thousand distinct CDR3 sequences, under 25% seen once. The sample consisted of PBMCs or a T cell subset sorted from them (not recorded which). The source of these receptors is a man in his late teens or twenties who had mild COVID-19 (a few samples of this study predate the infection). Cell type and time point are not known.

The chain's CDR3 is CASSYGGFREQYV. In DNA form, the CDR3 reads TGTGCCAGCAGTTACGGGGGGTTTCGGGAGCAGTACGTC. The chain is built from TRBV6-2 or TRBV6-3 and TRBJ2-7, with D maybe TRBD2 (6 bases). CDR1 MNHEY and CDR2 SVGEGT come from the germline V gene. The CDR3 is 13 residues long. V was cut by 2 bases and J by 7 bases, with 12 bases left in between.

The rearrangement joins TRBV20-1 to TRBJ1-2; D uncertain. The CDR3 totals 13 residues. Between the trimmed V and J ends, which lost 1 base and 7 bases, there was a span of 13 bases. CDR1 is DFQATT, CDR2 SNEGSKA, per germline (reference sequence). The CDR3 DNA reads TGCAGTGCTAGAGGGACGGCCTTCTCTGGCTACACCTTC. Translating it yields CSARGTAFSGYTF.

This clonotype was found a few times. As DNA, the CDR3 is TGTGCCAGCAGCCCCCACGGGGGTGCAGATACGCAGTATTTT. This codes for CASSPHGGADTQYF. The chain links TRBV12-3 or TRBV12-4 to TRBJ2-3, with D possibly being TRBD2 (6 bases). V lost 6 bases, J lost 4 bases, and 14 bases lay in between. This CDR3 has 14 residues.

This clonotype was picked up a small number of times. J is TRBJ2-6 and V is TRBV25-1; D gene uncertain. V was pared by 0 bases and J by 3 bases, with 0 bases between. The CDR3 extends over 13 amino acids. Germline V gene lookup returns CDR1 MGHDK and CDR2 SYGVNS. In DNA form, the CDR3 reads TGTGCCAGCAGTGAATATGGGGCCAACGTCCTGACTTTC. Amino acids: CASSEYGANVLTF.

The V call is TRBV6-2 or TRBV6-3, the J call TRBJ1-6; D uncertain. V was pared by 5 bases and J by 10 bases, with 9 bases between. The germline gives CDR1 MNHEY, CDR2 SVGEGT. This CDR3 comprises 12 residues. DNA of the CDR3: TGTGCCAGCAGTCCTGGTGGATCACCCCTCCACTTT. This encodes CASSPGGSPLHF.

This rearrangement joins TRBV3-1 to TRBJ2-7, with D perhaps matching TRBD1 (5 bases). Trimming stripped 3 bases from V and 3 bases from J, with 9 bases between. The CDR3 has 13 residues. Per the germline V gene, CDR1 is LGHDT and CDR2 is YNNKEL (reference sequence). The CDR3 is CASSHRQSYEQYF. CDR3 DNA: TGTGCCAGCAGCCATAGACAGAGCTACGAGCAGTACTTC.

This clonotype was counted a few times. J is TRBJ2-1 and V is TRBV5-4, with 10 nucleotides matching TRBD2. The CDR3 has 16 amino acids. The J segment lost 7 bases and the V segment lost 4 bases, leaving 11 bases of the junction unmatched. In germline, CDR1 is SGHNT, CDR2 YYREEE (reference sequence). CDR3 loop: CASSQDLAGAKNEQFF. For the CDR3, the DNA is TGTGCCAGCAGCCAGGACCTAGCGGGGGCCAAGAATGAGCAGTTCTTC.

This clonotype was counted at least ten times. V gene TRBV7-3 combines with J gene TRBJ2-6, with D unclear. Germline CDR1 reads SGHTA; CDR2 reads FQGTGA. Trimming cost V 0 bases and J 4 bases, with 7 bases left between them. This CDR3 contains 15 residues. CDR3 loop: CASSLTGPGANVLTF. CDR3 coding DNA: TGTGCCAGCAGCTTAACAGGGCCCGGGGCCAACGTCCTGACTTTC.

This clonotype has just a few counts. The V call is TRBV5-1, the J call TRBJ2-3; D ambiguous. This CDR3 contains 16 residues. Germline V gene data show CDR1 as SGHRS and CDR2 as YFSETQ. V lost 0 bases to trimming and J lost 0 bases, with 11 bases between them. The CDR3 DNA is TGCGCCAGCAGCTTGGCTGCAGCCACTAGCACAGATACGCAGTATTTT. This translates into CASSLAAATSTDTQYF.

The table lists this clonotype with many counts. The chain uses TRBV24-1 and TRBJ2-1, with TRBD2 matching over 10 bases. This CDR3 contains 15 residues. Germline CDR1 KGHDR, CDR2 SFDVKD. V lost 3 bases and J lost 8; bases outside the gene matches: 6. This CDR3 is CATSDPGLATHEQFF. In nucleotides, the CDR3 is TGTGCCACCAGTGATCCGGGACTAGCGACCCATGAGCAGTTCTTC.

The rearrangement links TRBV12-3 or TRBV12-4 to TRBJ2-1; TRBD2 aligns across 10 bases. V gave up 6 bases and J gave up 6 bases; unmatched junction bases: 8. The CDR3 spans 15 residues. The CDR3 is CASRVAGGQGNEQFF. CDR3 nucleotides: TGTGCCAGCAGGGTAGCGGGGGGCCAGGGCAATGAGCAGTTCTTC.

DNA for the CDR3: TGTGCCAGCAGCGCCAGCCGCGAGGGTTCGAACACTGAAGCTTTCTTT. The encoded protein is CASSASREGSNTEAFF. This chain uses TRBV9 with TRBJ1-1; no firm D call. This CDR3 region has 16 residues. The germline V gene has CDR1 SGDLS and CDR2 YYNGEE. The V end was cut by 3 bases, the J end by 1 base, with 16 bases between.

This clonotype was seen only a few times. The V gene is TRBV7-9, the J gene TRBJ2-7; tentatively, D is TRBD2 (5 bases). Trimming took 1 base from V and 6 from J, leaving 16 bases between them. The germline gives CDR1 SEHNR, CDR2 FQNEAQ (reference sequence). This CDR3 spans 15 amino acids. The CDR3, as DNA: TGTGCCAGCAGCTTAGGGGCAGGACTCGCCAGCGAGCAGTACGTC. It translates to CASSLGAGLASEQYV.

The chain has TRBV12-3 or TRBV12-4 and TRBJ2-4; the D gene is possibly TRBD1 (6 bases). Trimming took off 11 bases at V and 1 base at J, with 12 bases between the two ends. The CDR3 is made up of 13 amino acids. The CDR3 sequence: CAGATGAKNIQYF. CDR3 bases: TGTGCCGGAGCAACAGGGGCCAAAAACATTCAGTACTTC.